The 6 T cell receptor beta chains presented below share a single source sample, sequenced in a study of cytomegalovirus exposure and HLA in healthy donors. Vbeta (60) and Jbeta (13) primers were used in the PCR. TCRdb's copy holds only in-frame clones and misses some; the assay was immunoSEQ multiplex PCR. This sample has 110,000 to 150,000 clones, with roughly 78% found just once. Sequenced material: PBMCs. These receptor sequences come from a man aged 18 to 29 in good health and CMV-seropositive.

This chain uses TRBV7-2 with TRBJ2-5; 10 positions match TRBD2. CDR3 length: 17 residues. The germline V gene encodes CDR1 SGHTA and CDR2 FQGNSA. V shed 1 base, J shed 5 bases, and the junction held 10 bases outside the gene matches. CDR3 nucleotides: TGTGCCAGCAGCTTAGTTGCGAGCGGGAGGGCCCGGGAGACCCAGTACTTC. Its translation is CASSLVASGRARETQYF.

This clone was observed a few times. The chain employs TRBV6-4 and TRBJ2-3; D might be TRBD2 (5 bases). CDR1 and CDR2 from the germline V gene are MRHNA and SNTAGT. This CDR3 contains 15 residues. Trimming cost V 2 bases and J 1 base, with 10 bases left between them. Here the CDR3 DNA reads TGTGCCAGCAGTGACACCTGGGGAGGCACAGATACGCAGTATTTT. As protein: CASSDTWGGTDTQYF.

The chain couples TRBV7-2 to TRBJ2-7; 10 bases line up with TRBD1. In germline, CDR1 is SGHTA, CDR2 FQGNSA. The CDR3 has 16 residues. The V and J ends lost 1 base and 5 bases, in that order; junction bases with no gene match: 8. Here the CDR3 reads CASSLGPGQGFHEQYF. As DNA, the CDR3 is TGTGCCAGCAGCTTAGGTCCGGGACAGGGGTTCCACGAGCAGTACTTC.

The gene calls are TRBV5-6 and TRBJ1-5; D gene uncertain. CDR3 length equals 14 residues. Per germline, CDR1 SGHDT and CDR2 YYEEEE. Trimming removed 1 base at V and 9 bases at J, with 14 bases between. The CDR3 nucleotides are TGTGCCAGCAGCTTGTTACAGTTTTTGTGGCCCCAGCATTTT. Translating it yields CASSLLQFLWPQHF.

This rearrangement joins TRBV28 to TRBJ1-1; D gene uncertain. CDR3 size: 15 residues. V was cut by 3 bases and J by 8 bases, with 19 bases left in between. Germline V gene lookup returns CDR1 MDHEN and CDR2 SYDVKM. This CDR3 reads CASSLRSAFRPEAFF. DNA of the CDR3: TGTGCCAGCAGTTTGAGATCAGCGTTCCGACCCGAAGCTTTCTTT.

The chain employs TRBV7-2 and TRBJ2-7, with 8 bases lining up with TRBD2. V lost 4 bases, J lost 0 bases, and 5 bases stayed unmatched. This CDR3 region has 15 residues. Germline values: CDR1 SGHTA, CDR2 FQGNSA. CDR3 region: CASSSSGGSSYEQYF. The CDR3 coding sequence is TGTGCCAGCAGCTCTTCGGGGGGGAGCTCCTACGAGCAGTACTTC.